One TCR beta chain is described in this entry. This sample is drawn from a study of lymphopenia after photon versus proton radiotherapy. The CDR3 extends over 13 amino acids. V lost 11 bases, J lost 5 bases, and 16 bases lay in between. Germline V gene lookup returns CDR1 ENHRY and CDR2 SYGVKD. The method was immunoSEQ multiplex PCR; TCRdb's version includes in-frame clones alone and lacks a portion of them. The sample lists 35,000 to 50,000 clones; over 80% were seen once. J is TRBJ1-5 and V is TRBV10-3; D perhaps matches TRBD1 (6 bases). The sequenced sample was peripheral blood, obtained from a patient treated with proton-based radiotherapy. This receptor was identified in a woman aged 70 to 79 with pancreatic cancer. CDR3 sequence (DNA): TGTGCCTGCCGGGGGGCAGGCGATCAGCCCCAGCATTTT. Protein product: CACRGAGDQPQHF.